The present T cell receptor (beta chain) was sequenced within a study of blood T cell repertoires in COVID-19. Assay: immunoSEQ multiplex PCR; the TCRdb copy retains only in-frame clones and omits some. The table shows roughly 250,000 clones, with 70% to 90% occurring only once. This CDR3 has 12 residues. Trimming left V 2 bases short and J 7 bases short, with 8 bases between. Looked up from germline, CDR1 is MGHRA and CDR2 is YSYEKL. Recovered status applied to Cohort 3 donors who had two consecutive negative PCRs. It also applied to those with clearance or with symptom resolution. The origin of this receptor is a woman aged 25 to 39 who had recovered from COVID-19. The genes are TRBV4-1 and TRBJ1-1, with D hard to call. The sequencing sample was made of PBMCs or T cells enriched from blood (not recorded which). The CDR3 sequence is CASSQKGDEAFF. CDR3 bases: TGCGCCAGCAGCCAAAAGGGAGATGAAGCTTTCTTT.